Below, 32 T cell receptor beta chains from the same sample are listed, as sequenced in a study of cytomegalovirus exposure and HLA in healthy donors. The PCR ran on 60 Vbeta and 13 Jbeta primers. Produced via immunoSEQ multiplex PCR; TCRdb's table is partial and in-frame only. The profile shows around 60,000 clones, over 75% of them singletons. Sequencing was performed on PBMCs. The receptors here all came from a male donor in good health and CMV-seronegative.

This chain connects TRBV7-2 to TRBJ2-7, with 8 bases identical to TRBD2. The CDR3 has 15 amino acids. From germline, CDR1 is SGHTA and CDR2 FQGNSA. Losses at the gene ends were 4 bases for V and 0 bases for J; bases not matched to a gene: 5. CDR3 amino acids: CASSYRAGGSYEQYF. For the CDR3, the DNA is TGTGCCAGCAGCTACCGGGCGGGGGGCTCCTACGAGCAGTACTTC.

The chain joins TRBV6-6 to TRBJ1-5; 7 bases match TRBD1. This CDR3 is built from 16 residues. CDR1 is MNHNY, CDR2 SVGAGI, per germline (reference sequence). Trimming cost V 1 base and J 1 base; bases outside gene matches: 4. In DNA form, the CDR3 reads TGTGCCAGCAGTTACTTGGACAGGTTAAGCAATCAGCCCCAGCATTTT. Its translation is CASSYLDRLSNQPQHF.

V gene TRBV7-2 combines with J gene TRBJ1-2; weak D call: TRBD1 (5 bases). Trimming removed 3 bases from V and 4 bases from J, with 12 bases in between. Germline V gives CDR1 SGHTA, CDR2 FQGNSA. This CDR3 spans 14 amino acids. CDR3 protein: CASSFKGESYGYTF. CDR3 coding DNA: TGTGCCAGCAGCTTTAAAGGGGAAAGCTATGGCTACACCTTC.

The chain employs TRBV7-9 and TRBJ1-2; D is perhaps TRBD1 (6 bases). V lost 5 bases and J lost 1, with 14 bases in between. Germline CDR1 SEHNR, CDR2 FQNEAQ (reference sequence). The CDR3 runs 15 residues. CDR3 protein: CASSHKTGSNYGYTF. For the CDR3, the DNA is TGTGCCAGCAGCCATAAGACAGGAAGTAACTATGGCTACACCTTC.

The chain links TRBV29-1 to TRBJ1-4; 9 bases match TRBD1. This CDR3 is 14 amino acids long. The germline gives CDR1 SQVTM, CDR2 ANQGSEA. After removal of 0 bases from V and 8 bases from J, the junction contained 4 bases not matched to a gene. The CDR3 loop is CSVEDGTGREKLFF. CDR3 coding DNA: TGCAGCGTTGAAGATGGGACAGGGCGCGAAAAACTGTTTTTT. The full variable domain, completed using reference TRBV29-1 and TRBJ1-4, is SAVISQKPSRDICQRGTSLTIQCQVDSQVTMMFWYRQQPGQSLTLIATANQGSEATYESGFVIDKFPISRPNLTFSTLTVSNMSPEDSSIYLCSVEDGTGREKLFFGSGTQLSVL.

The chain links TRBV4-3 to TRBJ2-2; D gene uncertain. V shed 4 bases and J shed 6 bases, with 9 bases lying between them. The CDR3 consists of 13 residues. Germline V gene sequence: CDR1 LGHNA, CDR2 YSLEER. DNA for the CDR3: TGCGCCAGCAGCCGAGGCCCAGCCGGGGAGCTGTTTTTT. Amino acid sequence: CASSRGPAGELFF.

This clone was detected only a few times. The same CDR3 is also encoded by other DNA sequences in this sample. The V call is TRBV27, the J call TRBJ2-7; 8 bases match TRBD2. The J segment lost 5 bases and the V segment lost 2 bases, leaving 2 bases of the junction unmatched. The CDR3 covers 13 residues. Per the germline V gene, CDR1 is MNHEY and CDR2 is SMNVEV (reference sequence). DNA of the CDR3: TGTGCCAGCAGTTTAGCGGGGGGTAACGAGCAGTACTTC. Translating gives CASSLAGGNEQYF.

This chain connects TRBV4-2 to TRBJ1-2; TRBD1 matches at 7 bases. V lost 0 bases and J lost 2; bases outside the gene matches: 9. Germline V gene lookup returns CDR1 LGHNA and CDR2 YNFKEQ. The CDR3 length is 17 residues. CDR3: CASSQDLQGVRNYGYTF. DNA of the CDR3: TGTGCCAGCAGCCAAGATCTGCAGGGGGTAAGGAACTATGGCTACACCTTC.

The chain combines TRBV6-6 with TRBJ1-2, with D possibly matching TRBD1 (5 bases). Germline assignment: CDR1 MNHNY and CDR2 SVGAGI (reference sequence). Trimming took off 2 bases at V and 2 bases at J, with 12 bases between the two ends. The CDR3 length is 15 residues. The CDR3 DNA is TGTGCCAGCAGTTACAGACAGCCGAGGAACTATGGCTACACCTTC. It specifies CASSYRQPRNYGYTF.

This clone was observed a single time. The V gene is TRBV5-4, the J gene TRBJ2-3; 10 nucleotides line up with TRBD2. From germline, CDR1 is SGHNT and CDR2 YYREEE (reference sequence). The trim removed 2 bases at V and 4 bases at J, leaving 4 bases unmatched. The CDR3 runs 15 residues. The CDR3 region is CASSLRLAGPDTQYF. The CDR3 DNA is TGTGCCAGCAGCTTAAGACTAGCGGGCCCAGATACGCAGTATTTT.

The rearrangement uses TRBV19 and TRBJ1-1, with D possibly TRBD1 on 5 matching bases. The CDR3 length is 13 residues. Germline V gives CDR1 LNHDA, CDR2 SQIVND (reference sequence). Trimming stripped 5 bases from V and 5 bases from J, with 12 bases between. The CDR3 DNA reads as TGTGCCAGTAGTGCACAGGTCAGAACTGAAGCTTTCTTT. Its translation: CASSAQVRTEAFF.

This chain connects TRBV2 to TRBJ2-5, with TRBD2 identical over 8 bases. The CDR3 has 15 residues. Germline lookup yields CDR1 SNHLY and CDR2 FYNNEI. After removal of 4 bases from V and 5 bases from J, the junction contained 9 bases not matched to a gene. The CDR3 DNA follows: TGTGCCAGCAGTGGAACGCGGGGGGTAGGGGAGACCCAGTACTTC. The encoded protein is CASSGTRGVGETQYF.

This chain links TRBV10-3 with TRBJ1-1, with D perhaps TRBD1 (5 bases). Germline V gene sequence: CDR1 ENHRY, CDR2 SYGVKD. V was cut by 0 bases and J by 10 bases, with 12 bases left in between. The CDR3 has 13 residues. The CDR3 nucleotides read TGTGCCATCAGTGAGTCAGGCAGGGTCGGAGCTTTCTTT. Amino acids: CAISESGRVGAFF.

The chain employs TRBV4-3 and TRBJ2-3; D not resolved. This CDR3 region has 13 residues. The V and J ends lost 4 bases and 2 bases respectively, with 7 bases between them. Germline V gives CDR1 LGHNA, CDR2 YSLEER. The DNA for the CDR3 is TGCGCCAGCAGCCCCGGTGTCACAGATACGCAGTATTTT. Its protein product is CASSPGVTDTQYF.

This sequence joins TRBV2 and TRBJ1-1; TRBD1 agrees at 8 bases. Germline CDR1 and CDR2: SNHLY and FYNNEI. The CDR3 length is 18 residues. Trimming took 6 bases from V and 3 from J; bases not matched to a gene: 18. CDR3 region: CASRLSGGARWGYTEAFF. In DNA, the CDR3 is TGTGCCAGCAGACTTTCAGGGGGCGCGCGGTGGGGGTACACTGAAGCTTTCTTT.

Written as DNA, the CDR3 is TGTGCCAGCAGTGAAACGCCTGGCAGGGTGGGAGAGACCCAGTACTTC. Translation: CASSETPGRVGETQYF. The chain employs TRBV6-1 and TRBJ2-5; D possibly corresponds to TRBD1 (5 bases). Trimming took off 2 bases at V and 4 bases at J, with 17 bases between the two ends. CDR3 length: 16 amino acids. Germline assignment: CDR1 MNHNS and CDR2 SASEGT.

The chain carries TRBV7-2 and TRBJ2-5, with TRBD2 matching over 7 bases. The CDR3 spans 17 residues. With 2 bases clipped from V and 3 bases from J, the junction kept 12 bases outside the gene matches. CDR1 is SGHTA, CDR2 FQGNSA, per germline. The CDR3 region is CASSLLGAGVIEETQYF. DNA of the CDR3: TGTGCCAGCAGCTTACTTGGCGCGGGGGTCATCGAAGAGACCCAGTACTTC.

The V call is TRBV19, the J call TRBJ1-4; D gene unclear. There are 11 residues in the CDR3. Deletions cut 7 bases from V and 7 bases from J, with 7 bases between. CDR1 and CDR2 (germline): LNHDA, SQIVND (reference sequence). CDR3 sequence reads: CASTGSEKLFF. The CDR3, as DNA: TGTGCCAGTACCGGGAGTGAAAAACTGTTTTTT.

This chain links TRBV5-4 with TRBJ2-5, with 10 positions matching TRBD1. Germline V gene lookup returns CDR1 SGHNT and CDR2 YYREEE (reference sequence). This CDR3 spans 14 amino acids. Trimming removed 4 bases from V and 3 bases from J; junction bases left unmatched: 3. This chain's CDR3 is CASSRQGAEETQYF. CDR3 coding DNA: TGTGCCAGCAGCCGACAGGGGGCCGAAGAGACCCAGTACTTC.

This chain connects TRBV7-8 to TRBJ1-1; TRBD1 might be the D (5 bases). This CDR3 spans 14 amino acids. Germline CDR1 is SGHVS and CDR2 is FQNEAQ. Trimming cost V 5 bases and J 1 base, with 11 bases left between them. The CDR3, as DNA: TGTGCCAGCAGCCCCAGGGCCGGGAACACTGAAGCTTTCTTT. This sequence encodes CASSPRAGNTEAFF.

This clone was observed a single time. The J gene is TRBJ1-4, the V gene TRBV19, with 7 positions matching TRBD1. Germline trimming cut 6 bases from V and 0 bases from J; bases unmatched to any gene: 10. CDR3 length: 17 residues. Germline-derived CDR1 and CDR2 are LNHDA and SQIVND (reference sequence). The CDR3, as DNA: TGTGCCAGTAGCCAGTCCCGGGACAGTACAACTAATGAAAAACTGTTTTTT. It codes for CASSQSRDSTTNEKLFF.

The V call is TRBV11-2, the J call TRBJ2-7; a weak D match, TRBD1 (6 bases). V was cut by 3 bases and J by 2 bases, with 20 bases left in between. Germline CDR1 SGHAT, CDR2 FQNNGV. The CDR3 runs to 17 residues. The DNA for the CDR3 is TGTGCCAGCAGCTTTCAGGTCGCCGGGACATCCCCCTACGAGCAGTACTTC. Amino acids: CASSFQVAGTSPYEQYF.

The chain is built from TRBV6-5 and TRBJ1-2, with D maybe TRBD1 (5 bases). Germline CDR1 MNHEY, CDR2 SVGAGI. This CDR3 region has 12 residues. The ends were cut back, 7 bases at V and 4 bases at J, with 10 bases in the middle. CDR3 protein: CASTRGFYGYTF. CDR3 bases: TGTGCCAGCACCCGGGGGTTCTATGGCTACACCTTC.

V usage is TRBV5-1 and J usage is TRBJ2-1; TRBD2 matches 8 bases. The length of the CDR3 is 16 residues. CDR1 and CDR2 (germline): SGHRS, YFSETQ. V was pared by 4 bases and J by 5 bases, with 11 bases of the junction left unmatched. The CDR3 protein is CASSPWDGGGHNEQFF. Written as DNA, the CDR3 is TGCGCCAGCAGCCCTTGGGACGGGGGGGGACACAATGAGCAGTTCTTC.

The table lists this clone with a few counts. The CDR3 DNA reads TGTGCCTATGGGGAGGACACCATATATTTT. Translated: CAYGEDTIYF. This rearrangement joins TRBV30 to TRBJ1-3; no clear D gene. In germline, CDR1 is GTSNPN, CDR2 SVGIG (reference sequence). The CDR3 sequence is 10 residues long. Trimming removed 7 bases at V and 8 bases at J, with 9 bases between.

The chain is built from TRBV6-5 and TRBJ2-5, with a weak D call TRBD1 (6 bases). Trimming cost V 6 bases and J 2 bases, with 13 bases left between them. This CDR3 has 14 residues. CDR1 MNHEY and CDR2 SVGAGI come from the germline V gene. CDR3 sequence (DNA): TGTGCCAGCAGCCCCAGGGGATTACAAGAGACCCAGTACTTC. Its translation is CASSPRGLQETQYF.

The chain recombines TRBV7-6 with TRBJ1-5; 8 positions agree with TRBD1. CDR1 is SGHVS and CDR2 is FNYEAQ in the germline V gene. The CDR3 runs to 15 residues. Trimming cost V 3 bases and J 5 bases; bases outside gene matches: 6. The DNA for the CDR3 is TGTGCCAGCAGCTTTGGACAGGGCTTTGATCAGCCCCAGCATTTT. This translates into CASSFGQGFDQPQHF.

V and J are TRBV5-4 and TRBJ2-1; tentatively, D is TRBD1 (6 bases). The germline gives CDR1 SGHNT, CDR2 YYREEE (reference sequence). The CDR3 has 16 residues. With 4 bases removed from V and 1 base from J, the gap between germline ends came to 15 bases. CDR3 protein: CASSRTGLGSYNEQFF. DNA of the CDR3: TGTGCCAGCAGCCGTACAGGGCTTGGGTCCTACAATGAGCAGTTCTTC.

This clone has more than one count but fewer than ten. As DNA, the CDR3 is TGTGCCAGCAGTAATACACGACTTGCGTCAGATACGCAGTATTTT. Protein: CASSNTRLASDTQYF. This chain uses TRBV2 with TRBJ2-3; D ambiguous. The CDR3 consists of 15 residues. The ends were cut back, 5 bases at V and 4 bases at J, with 16 bases in the middle. Germline V lookup: CDR1 SNHLY, CDR2 FYNNEI.

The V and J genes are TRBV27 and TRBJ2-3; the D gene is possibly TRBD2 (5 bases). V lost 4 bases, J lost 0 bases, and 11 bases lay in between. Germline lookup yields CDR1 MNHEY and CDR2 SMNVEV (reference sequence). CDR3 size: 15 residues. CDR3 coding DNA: TGTGCCAGCAGTTCTACTAGAGCTAGCACAGATACGCAGTATTTT. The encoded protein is CASSSTRASTDTQYF.

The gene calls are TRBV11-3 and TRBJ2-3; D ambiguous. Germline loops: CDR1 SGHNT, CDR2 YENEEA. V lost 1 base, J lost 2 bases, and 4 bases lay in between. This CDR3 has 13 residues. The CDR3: CASSLAVTDTQYF. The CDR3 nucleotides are TGTGCCAGCAGCTTAGCCGTCACAGATACGCAGTATTTT.

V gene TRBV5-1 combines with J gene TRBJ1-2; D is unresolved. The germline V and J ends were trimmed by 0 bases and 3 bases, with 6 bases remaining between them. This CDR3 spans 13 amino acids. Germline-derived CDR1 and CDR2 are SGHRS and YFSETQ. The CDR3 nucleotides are TGCGCCAGCAGCTTGGATGGAGACTATGGCTACACCTTC. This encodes CASSLDGDYGYTF.